This record looks at one TCR beta chain sequence and its context. This record comes from a study of blood T cell repertoires in COVID-19. Background on the study: From the United States, Italy and Spain came samples of acute and convalescent COVID-19.

The protocol was immunoSEQ multiplex PCR, while the TCRdb copy is restricted to in-frame clones and leaves out a portion. The sample comprises some 110,000 clones, 70% to 80% of which are singletons, and around 6.2% rests with the top ten. A Seattle source enrolled patients during active infection and followed them longitudinally. The CDR3 has 17 residues. Trimming left V 1 base short and J 5 bases short, with 20 bases between. Germline V CDR1 and CDR2: SEHNR, FQNEAQ (reference sequence). This clonotype originated in a man aged 80 or over with COVID-19, enrolled during active disease. The chain recombines TRBV7-9 with TRBJ2-5, with a weak D call TRBD1 (6 bases). Sequencing was performed on peripheral blood. The DNA of the CDR3 is TGTGCCAGCAGCTTAGGGTACGAGGGACACCTCGGGGAGACCCAGTACTTC. It yields the protein CASSLGYEGHLGETQYF.